This TCR beta chain was recorded in a study of blood T cell repertoires in COVID-19. At the level of the study: Spain, Italy and the United States supplied samples that represented acute and convalescent COVID-19. From T cells, B-cell-depleted T cells, or PBMCs came the material, which was cDNA or gDNA.

Assay: immunoSEQ multiplex PCR; the TCRdb copy retains only in-frame clones and omits some. The profile covers fewer than 250,000 clones, with approximately 85% appearing a single time and approximately 8.1% taken by the ten largest. V lost 1 base and J 7 bases, leaving 10 bases between the germline ends. The CDR3 is made up of 13 amino acids. The sequenced sample consisted of peripheral blood. The J gene is TRBJ1-2, the V gene TRBV12-3 or TRBV12-4, with no clear D. The receptor was derived from a woman between 50 and 59 years old with active or convalescent COVID-19. The CDR3 nucleotides read TGTGCCAGCAGTTTAGACCGGGTGGCTGGCTACACCTTC. It specifies CASSLDRVAGYTF.